These 21 T cell receptor beta chains were sequenced from one sample in a study of T-cell reconstitution after alpha-beta-depleted transplantation in children. The TCRbeta library incorporated unique molecular identifiers. TCRdb re-called the PCR reads with MiXCR, one entry per CDR3 protein. The sample lists approximately 82,000 distinct CDR3 sequences; roughly a sixth were seen once. The material sequenced was PBMCs, mostly from graft donor cells, taken 180 days after TCRalphabeta/CD19-depleted stem cell transplant. All receptors derive from a male patient aged 2 to 9 who had a stem cell transplant for acute lymphoblastic leukemia, so the T cells may come from the graft donor.

This clonotype came up a few times. DNA of the CDR3: TGCGCCAGCAGCTTAGTTCCGGGTAACACTGAAGCTTTCTTT. Encoded protein: CASSLVPGNTEAFF. This chain connects TRBV5-1 to TRBJ1-1; D not resolved. Trimming left V 2 bases short and J 2 bases short, with 10 bases between. The germline gives CDR1 SGHRS, CDR2 YFSETQ. The CDR3 is 14 residues long.

This chain links TRBV18 with TRBJ2-7, with 7 bases fitting TRBD1. Germline CDR1 KGHSH, CDR2 LQKENI. V lost 1 base to trimming and J lost 6 bases; unmatched junction nucleotides: 6. The CDR3 consists of 14 residues. CDR3 amino acids: CASSPRQGEREQYF. The CDR3 DNA sequence: TGTGCCAGCTCACCACGGCAGGGGGAACGCGAGCAGTACTTC.

This clonotype has a handful of counts. The V and J genes are TRBV11-2 and TRBJ2-5, with D possibly being TRBD1 or TRBD2 (6 bases each). Germline CDR1 is SGHAT and CDR2 is FQNNGV. The V end was cut by 2 bases, the J end by 2 bases, with 15 bases between. This CDR3 is built from 16 residues. The CDR3 spells CASSLRGASRQETQYF. CDR3 in DNA: TGTGCCAGCAGCTTAAGGGGGGCCTCTCGACAAGAGACCCAGTACTTC.

The chain has TRBV7-6 and TRBJ2-7; maybe TRBD2 (5 bases). The CDR3 runs to 14 residues. Germline assignment: CDR1 SGHVS and CDR2 FNYEAQ. With 4 bases removed from V and 9 bases from J, the gap between germline ends came to 19 bases. This CDR3 reads CASSSLVPAEGQYF. In DNA, the CDR3 is TGTGCCAGCAGCTCGTTGGTCCCCGCAGAGGGGCAGTACTTC.

The chain joins TRBV20-1 to TRBJ2-1; 13 bases are a match to TRBD2. This CDR3 spans 19 amino acids. V gave up 0 bases and J gave up 4 bases; unmatched junction bases: 12. Germline CDR1 and CDR2: DFQATT and SNEGSKA (reference sequence). CDR3 sequence (DNA): TGCAGTGCTAGAGATCACACACGACTAGCGGGGGGACCATACAATGAGCAGTTCTTC. Translation: CSARDHTRLAGGPYNEQFF.

This rearrangement joins TRBV9 to TRBJ1-4; 9 nucleotides align to TRBD1. The J segment lost 7 bases and the V segment lost 0 bases, leaving 4 bases of the junction unmatched. This CDR3 has 15 amino acids. Per germline, CDR1 SGDLS and CDR2 YYNGEE. The CDR3 coding sequence is TGTGCCAGCAGCGTAGGGACAGGGGTAATTGAAAAACTGTTTTTT. This encodes CASSVGTGVIEKLFF.

The chain combines TRBV5-1 with TRBJ2-7; D gene unclear. This CDR3 has 14 amino acids. V lost 4 bases to trimming and J lost 3 bases, with 14 bases between them. CDR1 is SGHRS, CDR2 YFSETQ, per germline. The CDR3 DNA is TGCGCCAGCAGCCCTGACCTCGAGGTCTACGAGCAGTACTTC. It yields the protein CASSPDLEVYEQYF.

This clonotype was counted only a few times. The rearrangement uses TRBV4-3 and TRBJ2-1, with 7 bases identical to TRBD2. The V gene's germline CDR1 is LGHNA and CDR2 YSLEER. The CDR3 loop spans 15 amino acids. The ends lost 0 bases at V and 6 bases at J; junction bases unmatched: 5. CDR3 sequence reads: CASSQDRTSINEQFF. The CDR3 nucleotides read TGCGCCAGCAGCCAAGACCGGACTAGTATCAATGAGCAGTTCTTC.

The table lists this clonotype with a few counts. CDR3 residues: CASSLAGEGSYGYTF. CDR3 nucleotides: TGTGCCAGCAGTTTAGCCGGCGAGGGAAGCTATGGCTACACCTTC. The chain recombines TRBV12-3 or TRBV12-4 with TRBJ1-2; D not resolved. The CDR3 is made up of 15 amino acids. Trimming cost V 0 bases and J 4 bases, with 12 bases left between them.

The gene calls are TRBV12-3 or TRBV12-4 and TRBJ2-2; D is perhaps TRBD1 (5 bases). Deletions cut 3 bases from V and 6 bases from J, with 23 bases between. This CDR3 comprises 18 residues. The CDR3, as DNA: TGTGCCAGCAGTTTGGGGCGTTCCATACCCCTGGATCCCGGGGAGCTGTTTTTT. Its translation is CASSLGRSIPLDPGELFF.

This clonotype was found a few times. This chain joins TRBV2 and TRBJ1-1; D remains unclear. V was cut by 4 bases and J by 2 bases, with 11 bases left in between. Per the germline V gene, CDR1 is SNHLY and CDR2 is FYNNEI. The CDR3 is made up of 14 amino acids. For the CDR3, the DNA is TGTGCCAGCAGTGCCACTTTACCCAACACTGAAGCTTTCTTT. This codes for CASSATLPNTEAFF. Filled out from reference TRBV2 and TRBJ1-1, the complete variable domain reads EPEVTQTPSHQVTQMGQEVILRCVPISNHLYFYWYRQILGQKVEFLVSFYNNEISEKSEIFDDQFSVERPDGSNFTLKIRSTKLEDSAMYFCASSATLPNTEAFFGQGTRLTVV.

The sample holds a few counts of this clonotype. CDR3 DNA: TGTGCCGCAACGGGCTCGTTCTTATTGAACAATGAGCAGTTCTTC. This gives the protein CAATGSFLLNNEQFF. This rearrangement joins TRBV7-2 to TRBJ2-1; D gene unclear. Germline V CDR1 and CDR2: SGHTA, FQGNSA. Trimming cost V 11 bases and J 5 bases, with 22 bases left between them. This CDR3 is 15 amino acids long. Filled out from reference TRBV7-2 and TRBJ2-1, the complete variable domain reads GAGVSQSPSNKVTEKGKDVELRCDPISGHTALYWYRQSLGQGLEFLIYFQGNSAPDKSGLPSDRFSAERTGGSVSTLTIQRTQQEDSAVYLCAATGSFLLNNEQFFGPGTRLTVL.

Only a few counts were recorded for this clonotype. The chain employs TRBV7-2 and TRBJ2-1; possible D gene TRBD2, 6 bases. The germline CDR1 and CDR2 sequences are SGHTA and FQGNSA. Trimming stripped 4 bases from V and 7 bases from J, with 14 bases between. This CDR3 contains 14 residues. CDR3 residues: CASSSRLVGNEQFF. CDR3 in DNA: TGTGCCAGCAGCTCCCGACTAGTTGGGAATGAGCAGTTCTTC.

The table lists this clonotype with a few counts. The chain is built from TRBV10-3 and TRBJ2-3; TRBD2 might be the D (5 bases). V was pared by 6 bases and J by 3 bases, with 13 bases between. Germline-derived CDR1 and CDR2 are ENHRY and SYGVKD. The CDR3 totals 14 residues. The CDR3 coding sequence is TGTGCCATCAGCCCTAAAGGGAGAACAGATACGCAGTATTTT. Translated, it gives CAISPKGRTDTQYF.

J is TRBJ1-2 and V is TRBV11-1, with 10 bases matching TRBD1. CDR3 length: 19 amino acids. The ends lost 4 bases at V and 7 bases at J; junction bases unmatched: 21. CDR1 is SGHAT and CDR2 is FQDESV in the germline V gene (reference sequence). CDR3 sequence reads: CASSSVLGDRGVGIGGYTF. The CDR3 bases are TGTGCCAGCAGCTCGGTCCTGGGGGACAGGGGAGTAGGAATTGGTGGCTACACCTTC.

This clonotype appeared a few times. The rearrangement joins TRBV29-1 to TRBJ2-1; 9 bases align to TRBD1. This CDR3 comprises 14 residues. Germline-derived CDR1 and CDR2 are SQVTM and ANQGSEA. Unmatched junction bases numbered 5, after V lost 2 bases and J lost 6 bases. CDR3 sequence reads: CSVEWVGQGNEQFF. CDR3 nucleotides: TGCAGCGTTGAATGGGTGGGACAGGGCAATGAGCAGTTCTTC.

This chain links TRBV3-1 with TRBJ2-7; the D gene is possibly TRBD1 (6 bases). CDR1 is LGHDT and CDR2 is YNNKEL in the germline V gene (reference sequence). V was cut by 2 bases and J by 4 bases, with 15 bases left in between. The CDR3 is 15 residues long. CDR3 coding DNA: TGTGCCAGCAGCCAACTCCGACAGGTTTTTTACGAGCAGTACTTC. Its translation: CASSQLRQVFYEQYF.

There are a few counts of this clonotype. This sequence joins TRBV20-1 and TRBJ1-1; D is unresolved. The CDR3 runs 14 residues. Germline assignment: CDR1 DFQATT and CDR2 SNEGSKA (reference sequence). Trimming pared 2 bases from V and 1 base from J, leaving 11 bases between. The CDR3 spells CSARYGPPNTEAFF. The CDR3 nucleotides are TGCAGTGCTAGATACGGCCCCCCGAACACTGAAGCTTTCTTT.

This chain connects TRBV3-1 to TRBJ1-2; D is perhaps TRBD1 (5 bases). The ends were cut back, 5 bases at V and 4 bases at J, with 17 bases in the middle. The CDR3 is made up of 15 amino acids. The V gene's germline CDR1 is LGHDT and CDR2 YNNKEL (reference sequence). CDR3 in DNA: TGTGCCAGCAGCTATCCGGGACTAGGAGGCTATGGCTACACCTTC. Translating gives CASSYPGLGGYGYTF.

This chain uses TRBV20-1 with TRBJ1-1, with D unresolved. The germline V gene has CDR1 DFQATT and CDR2 SNEGSKA (reference sequence). V was pared by 5 bases and J by 3 bases, with 13 bases between. The CDR3 runs to 13 residues. Written as DNA, the CDR3 is TGCAGTGCTCCTCGGCGCGGGGACACTGAAGCTTTCTTT. Amino acids: CSAPRRGDTEAFF.

This clonotype came up many times. CDR3: CASRIAITSTDTQYF. DNA for the CDR3: TGCGCCAGCAGAATAGCGATTACTAGCACAGATACGCAGTATTTT. The chain joins TRBV5-1 to TRBJ2-3; possibly TRBD2 for D (5 bases). The germline V gene has CDR1 SGHRS and CDR2 YFSETQ. CDR3 length equals 15 residues. V shed 5 bases and J shed 0 bases, with 13 bases lying between them.